These 22 T cell receptor beta chains came from one sample sequenced in a study of blood T cells in healthy people across ages. Using a J-beta primer mix together with a sample-barcoded 5' primer, a second PCR was run for roughly 6 to 12 cycles. TCRdb re-called the 5' RACE reads with MiXCR, one entry per CDR3 protein. The sample holds hundreds of thousands of distinct CDR3 sequences, approximately 43% seen once. Material for sequencing was blood. The receptor source for this set is a woman aged 60 to 75 in good health.

Only a few counts were recorded for this clonotype. The V call is TRBV5-5, the J call TRBJ2-7; maybe TRBD2 (6 bases). CDR3 size: 15 residues. CDR1 is SGHKS and CDR2 is YYEKEE in the germline V gene (reference sequence). Deletions cut 9 bases from V and 0 bases from J, with 19 bases between. The CDR3 loop is CATRGGAGSSYEQYF. The DNA of the CDR3 is TGTGCCACCCGAGGTGGGGCGGGGTCCTCCTACGAGCAGTACTTC.

The chain is built from TRBV4-1 and TRBJ2-1, with 16 nucleotides matching TRBD2. Germline CDR1 MGHRA, CDR2 YSYEKL. The V segment lost 1 base and the J segment 7 bases; nucleotides outside the gene matches: 4. This CDR3 has 17 amino acids. The CDR3 coding sequence is TGCGCCAGCAGCCAAGCGGGGACTAGCGGGAGGGCGAATGAGCAGTTCTTC. Translation gives CASSQAGTSGRANEQFF.

The V call is TRBV30, the J call TRBJ2-7, with D perhaps TRBD1 (6 bases). The V and J ends lost 1 base and 3 bases respectively, with 10 bases between them. The CDR3 has 13 residues. Germline assignment: CDR1 GTSNPN and CDR2 SVGIG (reference sequence). The CDR3 loop is CAWSDTGFYEQYF. In DNA form, the CDR3 reads TGTGCCTGGAGTGACACAGGGTTCTACGAGCAGTACTTC.

The chain uses TRBV7-8 and TRBJ1-2; unclear D gene. Deletions cut 4 bases from V and 4 bases from J, with 13 bases between. This CDR3 is 14 amino acids long. Germline V gene data show CDR1 as SGHVS and CDR2 as FQNEAQ. This chain's CDR3 is CASSSTRVTYGYTF. The DNA for the CDR3 is TGTGCCAGCAGCTCAACGAGGGTAACCTATGGCTACACCTTC.

In its sample, this clonotype was seen a few times. J is TRBJ2-1 and V is TRBV6-5; 9 positions match TRBD1. Trimming took 6 bases from V and 6 from J; bases not matched to a gene: 6. The CDR3 loop spans 14 amino acids. Germline lookup yields CDR1 MNHEY and CDR2 SVGAGI. The CDR3: CASRAGTGFNEQFF. CDR3 nucleotides: TGTGCCAGCAGAGCCGGGACAGGGTTCAATGAGCAGTTCTTC.

This sequence joins TRBV4-1 and TRBJ2-1; 9 bases are shared with TRBD2. The V gene end was trimmed by 4 bases and the J gene end by 0 bases; junction bases not matched to a gene: 16. Germline CDR1 and CDR2: MGHRA and YSYEKL. The CDR3 is 20 amino acids. CDR3 residues: CASSPRPLDSGGLSYNEQFF. In DNA form, the CDR3 reads TGCGCCAGCAGCCCACGCCCTCTGGATAGCGGGGGCCTCTCCTACAATGAGCAGTTCTTC.

This clonotype was counted only a few times. The chain carries TRBV11-1 and TRBJ2-1; 11 bases are shared with TRBD2. CDR3 length: 19 amino acids. V trimming: 4 bases; J trimming: 7 bases; junction bases outside the gene matches: 18. Germline V gives CDR1 SGHAT, CDR2 FQDESV (reference sequence). CDR3 nucleotides: TGTGCCAGCAGCTCGTGGGGACAGGGCACTAGCGGGAGCTTTAATGAGCAGTTCTTC. Translating gives CASSSWGQGTSGSFNEQFF.

The CDR3 region is CASSNSGRETQYF. The CDR3 bases are TGTGCCAGCAGTAATAGCGGGAGGGAGACCCAGTACTTC. The chain couples TRBV3-1 to TRBJ2-7; 10 bases map to TRBD2. The J call may be incorrect, as the DNA end agrees better with TRBJ2-5. The CDR3 length is 13 residues. Germline CDR1 reads LGHDT; CDR2 reads YNNKEL (reference sequence).

The chain has TRBV27 and TRBJ1-5; D not certain. Germline CDR1 is MNHEY and CDR2 is SMNVEV (reference sequence). This CDR3 has 15 amino acids. Trimming took off 2 bases at V and 1 base at J, with 9 bases between the two ends. The CDR3 DNA follows: TGTGCCAGCAGTTTAGTCCCGGGGAGCAATCAGCCCCAGCATTTT. Its translation: CASSLVPGSNQPQHF.

The chain carries TRBV25-1 and TRBJ2-1, with a tentative D call TRBD2 (6 bases). Per the germline V gene, CDR1 is MGHDK and CDR2 is SYGVNS. The CDR3 runs 16 residues. V was shortened by 4 bases and J by 4 bases, with 17 bases between the two germline ends. The CDR3 is CASSGAGGLVYNEQFF. The CDR3 region has the DNA TGTGCCAGCAGTGGGGCCGGAGGGTTAGTTTACAATGAGCAGTTCTTC. The whole variable domain, remainder taken from reference TRBV25-1 and TRBJ2-1, is EADIYQTPRYLVIGTGKKITLECSQTMGHDKMYWYQQDPGMELHLIHYSYGVNSTEKGDLSSESTVSRIRTEHFPLTLESARPSHTSQYLCASSGAGGLVYNEQFFGPGTRLTVL.

The J gene is TRBJ2-5, the V gene TRBV5-1; 12 nucleotides line up with TRBD2. CDR1 is SGHRS and CDR2 is YFSETQ in the germline V gene. With V trimmed by 3 bases and J by 5 bases, 14 bases remained unmatched. The CDR3 runs to 18 residues. As DNA, the CDR3 is TGCGCCAGCAGCTACTTAACCCCCCTAGCGGGGGGGCTGGAGACCCAGTACTTC. It codes for CASSYLTPLAGGLETQYF.

The J gene is TRBJ1-2, the V gene TRBV3-1, with no clear D. Trimming removed 0 bases at V and 6 bases at J, with 5 bases between. This CDR3 is built from 12 residues. Germline V gene data show CDR1 as LGHDT and CDR2 as YNNKEL (reference sequence). In DNA form, the CDR3 reads TGTGCCAGCAGCCAAGACCTGGATGGCTACACCTTC. Its protein is CASSQDLDGYTF.

V is TRBV18 and J is TRBJ2-1; the match to TRBD2 covers 11 bases. Germline CDR1 KGHSH, CDR2 LQKENI. V was pared by 3 bases and J by 7 bases, with 8 bases of the junction left unmatched. This CDR3 spans 16 amino acids. The CDR3 nucleotides are TGTGCCAGCTCACCGATCCTAGCGGGGGGCAGGAATGAGCAGTTCTTC. Translated: CASSPILAGGRNEQFF.

The chain has TRBV4-3 and TRBJ2-1; no reliable D call. This CDR3 region has 14 residues. CDR1 and CDR2 from the germline V gene are LGHNA and YSLEER. V gave up 2 bases and J gave up 8 bases, with 13 bases separating them. CDR3 loop: CASSQTTSTHEQFF. In nucleotides, the CDR3 is TGCGCCAGCAGCCAAACGACCTCGACCCATGAGCAGTTCTTC.

The CDR3 sequence is CASSAGPPAGEQFF. The CDR3 DNA follows: TGTGCCAGCAGCGCCGGACCGCCGGCCGGTGAGCAGTTCTTC. The genes are TRBV7-3 and TRBJ2-1; D uncertain. Trimming removed 5 bases from V and 9 bases from J, with 17 bases in between. Germline values: CDR1 SGHTA, CDR2 FQGTGA. This CDR3 region has 14 residues.

This chain connects TRBV6-2 or TRBV6-3 to TRBJ2-5; 7 nucleotides align to TRBD2. This CDR3 is built from 14 residues. V lost 6 bases to trimming and J lost 2 bases; unmatched junction nucleotides: 6. Germline V CDR1 and CDR2: MNHEY, SVGEGT. The CDR3 nucleotides read TGTGCCAGCAGACGACTAGCAGTGCAAGAGACCCAGTACTTC. Amino acids: CASRRLAVQETQYF.

The chain joins TRBV12-3 or TRBV12-4 to TRBJ2-7; TRBD2 agrees at 9 bases. This CDR3 is 15 amino acids long. V shed 5 bases, J shed 2 bases, and the junction held 7 bases outside the gene matches. The CDR3: CASSPELAGPYEQYF. The CDR3 nucleotides are TGTGCCAGCAGTCCCGAACTAGCGGGTCCCTACGAGCAGTACTTC.

This clonotype has just one count. A junction end diverges from the germline sequence, so it may reflect a read error. J is TRBJ1-1 and V is TRBV29-1; D is possibly TRBD1 (6 bases). The CDR3 contains 14 residues. Looked up from germline, CDR1 is SQVTM and CDR2 is ANQGSEA. The CDR3 DNA sequence: TGCAGCGTTGAATGGGGGGGGGCTCGGACTGAAACTTTCTTT. This encodes CSVEWGGARTETFF.

The table lists this clonotype with many counts. This chain connects TRBV9 to TRBJ2-7, with TRBD2 matching over 8 bases. This CDR3 region has 14 residues. Germline assignment: CDR1 SGDLS and CDR2 YYNGEE. The trim removed 3 bases at V and 3 bases at J, leaving 5 bases unmatched. The CDR3 region has the DNA TGTGCCAGCAGCGATAGCGGGAAAGGCTACGAGCAGTACTTC. Its translation: CASSDSGKGYEQYF.

This clonotype was detected a few times. J is TRBJ1-1 and V is TRBV3-1; perhaps TRBD1 as D (5 bases). The CDR3 sequence is 15 residues long. V lost 1 base and J lost 0, with 9 bases in between. CDR1 is LGHDT, CDR2 YNNKEL, per germline (reference sequence). The CDR3: CASSQADRMNTEAFF. The DNA of the CDR3 is TGTGCCAGCAGCCAAGCTGACAGAATGAACACTGAAGCTTTCTTT.

The rearrangement joins TRBV29-1 to TRBJ1-2; D possibly corresponds to TRBD1 (6 bases). Germline CDR1 SQVTM, CDR2 ANQGSEA. The CDR3 is made up of 11 amino acids. The V gene lost 6 bases and the J gene lost 8 bases, with 13 bases spanning the gap. CDR3 in amino acids: CSVGGYLGYTF. CDR3 bases: TGCAGCGTAGGGGGATACCTCGGCTACACCTTC.

V gene TRBV9 combines with J gene TRBJ1-1; D is ambiguous. V was clipped by 0 bases and J by 8 bases, with 17 bases between them. The CDR3 totals 15 residues. The germline V gene has CDR1 SGDLS and CDR2 YYNGEE. The CDR3 here is CASSVGSGRNGEAFF. DNA of the CDR3: TGTGCCAGCAGCGTAGGTTCAGGACGAAACGGAGAAGCTTTCTTT.